A selection of T cell receptor beta chains follows, all from one sample in a study of cytomegalovirus exposure and HLA in healthy donors. Some clones are missing from TCRdb's copy, which holds only in-frame ones; the method was immunoSEQ multiplex PCR. The table has over 85,000 clones, approximately 76% seen once. The sequencing sample was made of PBMCs. All receptors derive from a man between 40 and 49 years old in good health and CMV-seronegative. The CDR3 runs from the conserved cysteine through the conserved F or W. A D gene is named only where the DNA matches it firmly. A clone size is listed for some rows: how often the clone was seen (once, few, many), or a class if it is expanded.

abundance: -; v_gene: TRBV2; d_gene: TRBD2; j_gene: TRBJ2-1; CDR3aa: CAIQAGGDYNEQFF; CDR3nt: TGTGCCATCCAAGCGGGAGGGGACTACAATGAGCAGTTCTTC
abundance: -; v_gene: TRBV29-1; d_gene: -; j_gene: TRBJ1-2; CDR3aa: CSILPAGHYGYTF; CDR3nt: TGCAGCATCCTCCCTGCAGGGCACTATGGCTACACCTTC
abundance: -; v_gene: TRBV7-9; d_gene: -; j_gene: TRBJ2-3; CDR3aa: CSSSFRRGPGTDTQYF; CDR3nt: TGTTCCAGCAGCTTCCGGCGGGGGCCCGGCACAGATACGCAGTATTTT
abundance: -; v_gene: TRBV20-1; d_gene: TRBD1; j_gene: TRBJ2-7; CDR3aa: CSANGQGTQYF; CDR3nt: TGCAGTGCTAATGGACAGGGGACTCAGTACTTC
abundance: few; v_gene: TRBV30; d_gene: TRBD2; j_gene: TRBJ2-1; CDR3aa: CAWSNEGLAGGPYNEQFF; CDR3nt: TGTGCCTGGTCAAATGAGGGACTAGCGGGAGGACCCTACAATGAGCAGTTCTTC
abundance: -; v_gene: TRBV7-2; d_gene: -; j_gene: TRBJ2-2; CDR3aa: CASSFGATRLRNTGELFF; CDR3nt: TGTGCCAGCAGCTTTGGGGCTACCAGGCTCCGGAATACCGGGGAGCTGTTTTTT
abundance: -; v_gene: TRBV5-4; d_gene: TRBD1; j_gene: TRBJ2-1; CDR3aa: CASSSPGQGTREQFF; CDR3nt: TGTGCCAGCAGCTCTCCGGGACAGGGCACAAGGGAGCAGTTCTTC
abundance: -; v_gene: TRBV6-1; d_gene: -; j_gene: TRBJ1-5; CDR3aa: CASSEDISNQPQHF; CDR3nt: TGTGCCAGCAGTGAGGACATTAGCAATCAGCCCCAGCATTTT
abundance: -; v_gene: TRBV9; d_gene: TRBD1; j_gene: TRBJ2-3; CDR3aa: CASSVGQPSTDTQYF; CDR3nt: TGTGCCAGCAGCGTGGGACAGCCTAGCACAGATACGCAGTATTTT
abundance: -; v_gene: TRBV19; d_gene: -; j_gene: TRBJ1-3; CDR3aa: CASSPVSGNTIYF; CDR3nt: TGTGCCAGTAGTCCTGTCTCTGGAAACACCATATATTTT
abundance: -; v_gene: TRBV6-1; d_gene: -; j_gene: TRBJ2-2; CDR3aa: CASSLQGPDTGELFF; CDR3nt: TGTGCCAGCAGCCTACAGGGCCCAGACACCGGGGAGCTGTTTTTT
abundance: -; v_gene: TRBV5-1; d_gene: TRBD2; j_gene: TRBJ2-7; CDR3aa: CASSWLGSGGAGEQYF; CDR3nt: TGCGCCAGCAGCTGGCTCGGTAGCGGGGGGGCCGGTGAGCAGTACTTC
abundance: few; v_gene: TRBV6-5; d_gene: -; j_gene: TRBJ2-1; CDR3aa: CASSYGRYNEQFF; CDR3nt: TGTGCCAGCAGTTACGGGAGGTACAATGAGCAGTTCTTC
abundance: -; v_gene: TRBV28; d_gene: TRBD1; j_gene: TRBJ2-7; CDR3aa: CASSFGTGTYEQYF; CDR3nt: TGTGCCAGCAGTTTCGGGACAGGGACCTACGAGCAGTACTTC
abundance: -; v_gene: TRBV10-3; d_gene: -; j_gene: TRBJ2-7; CDR3aa: CAISEGGQGRYEQYF; CDR3nt: TGTGCCATCAGTGAAGGGGGACAAGGACGGTACGAGCAGTACTTC
abundance: few; v_gene: TRBV7-8; d_gene: TRBD1; j_gene: TRBJ1-1; CDR3aa: CASSLWSTGGFAEAFF; CDR3nt: TGTGCCAGCAGCTTATGGTCGACAGGGGGCTTCGCTGAAGCTTTCTTT
abundance: -; v_gene: TRBV5-1; d_gene: TRBD2; j_gene: TRBJ2-6; CDR3aa: CASPRGGFFTGANVLTF; CDR3nt: TGCGCCAGCCCCCGGGGGGGGTTTTTTACTGGGGCCAACGTCCTGACTTTC
abundance: -; v_gene: TRBV11-1; d_gene: -; j_gene: TRBJ2-6; CDR3aa: CASSGLQWDNVLTF; CDR3nt: TGTGCCAGCAGCGGACTCCAGTGGGACAACGTCCTGACTTTC
abundance: -; v_gene: TRBV29-1; d_gene: TRBD2; j_gene: TRBJ2-1; CDR3aa: CSGGETGLVKNEQFF; CDR3nt: TGCAGCGGGGGGGAAACGGGACTAGTGAAGAATGAGCAGTTCTTC
abundance: once; v_gene: TRBV10-3; d_gene: TRBD1; j_gene: TRBJ1-1; CDR3aa: CAISDQTRQGRAFF; CDR3nt: TGTGCCATCAGTGATCAAACGAGACAGGGGCGGGCTTTCTTT
abundance: -; v_gene: TRBV11-2; d_gene: -; j_gene: TRBJ1-6; CDR3aa: CASSSLRVRNSPLHF; CDR3nt: TGTGCCAGCAGCTCACTCAGGGTGAGGAATTCACCCCTCCACTTT
abundance: -; v_gene: TRBV5-1; d_gene: TRBD2; j_gene: TRBJ2-1; CDR3aa: CASSRGVTSGRATDEQFF; CDR3nt: TGCGCCAGCAGCCGGGGGGTGACTAGCGGGAGGGCCACCGATGAGCAGTTCTTC
abundance: few; v_gene: TRBV14; d_gene: -; j_gene: TRBJ1-2; CDR3aa: CASSQQPRGGYTF; CDR3nt: TGTGCCAGCAGCCAACAACCTCGGGGTGGCTACACCTTC
abundance: -; v_gene: TRBV7-8; d_gene: TRBD1; j_gene: TRBJ2-7; CDR3aa: CASSLEPGQGYEQYF; CDR3nt: TGTGCCAGCAGCTTAGAACCGGGACAGGGCTACGAGCAGTACTTC
abundance: -; v_gene: TRBV7-9; d_gene: TRBD1; j_gene: TRBJ2-3; CDR3aa: CASSLGRGDRSTDTQYF; CDR3nt: TGTGCCAGCAGCTTAGGGAGAGGGGACAGGAGTACAGATACGCAGTATTTT
abundance: few; v_gene: TRBV19; d_gene: TRBD1; j_gene: TRBJ1-2; CDR3aa: CASAPGTANYGYTF; CDR3nt: TGTGCCAGTGCTCCCGGGACAGCCAACTATGGCTACACCTTC
abundance: -; v_gene: TRBV28; d_gene: TRBD1; j_gene: TRBJ2-7; CDR3aa: CASSLRDRVHEQYF; CDR3nt: TGTGCCAGCAGCTTAAGAGACAGGGTTCACGAGCAGTACTTC
abundance: -; v_gene: TRBV6-1; d_gene: TRBD2; j_gene: TRBJ2-3; CDR3aa: CASSWTSGSTDTQYF; CDR3nt: TGTGCCAGCAGTTGGACTAGCGGGAGCACAGATACGCAGTATTTT
abundance: few; v_gene: TRBV9; d_gene: -; j_gene: TRBJ2-2; CDR3aa: CASSAGGTGELFF; CDR3nt: TGTGCCAGCAGCGCAGGAGGGACCGGGGAGCTGTTTTTT
abundance: -; v_gene: TRBV7-9; d_gene: TRBD2; j_gene: TRBJ2-2; CDR3aa: CASVQAGGPRTGELFF; CDR3nt: TGTGCCAGCGTGCAAGCGGGAGGGCCTCGGACCGGGGAGCTGTTTTTT
abundance: -; v_gene: TRBV7-2; d_gene: -; j_gene: TRBJ2-1; CDR3aa: CASGPRGYNEQFF; CDR3nt: TGTGCCAGCGGACCCAGGGGCTACAATGAGCAGTTCTTC
abundance: -; v_gene: TRBV7-8; d_gene: TRBD2; j_gene: TRBJ2-1; CDR3aa: CASSLPTSGRPEQFF; CDR3nt: TGTGCCAGCAGCCTCCCGACTAGCGGGAGACCGGAACAGTTCTTC
abundance: few; v_gene: TRBV27; d_gene: -; j_gene: TRBJ2-2; CDR3aa: CASSLGSRAGELFF; CDR3nt: TGTGCCAGCAGTCTTGGGTCTCGGGCCGGGGAGCTGTTTTTT
abundance: -; v_gene: TRBV6-6; d_gene: -; j_gene: TRBJ1-5; CDR3aa: CASRQGGHQPQHF; CDR3nt: TGTGCCAGCAGACAGGGAGGGCATCAGCCCCAGCATTTT
abundance: -; v_gene: TRBV28; d_gene: TRBD1; j_gene: TRBJ2-5; CDR3aa: CASSLMTGGQETQYF; CDR3nt: TGTGCCAGCAGTTTAATGACAGGGGGTCAAGAGACCCAGTACTTC
abundance: -; v_gene: TRBV7-6; d_gene: -; j_gene: TRBJ2-1; CDR3aa: CASSPGWYNEQFF; CDR3nt: TGTGCCAGCAGCCCCGGTTGGTACAATGAGCAGTTCTTC
abundance: -; v_gene: TRBV10-3; d_gene: -; j_gene: TRBJ1-1; CDR3aa: CAIGRMNTEAFF; CDR3nt: TGTGCCATCGGGAGAATGAACACTGAAGCTTTCTTT
abundance: -; v_gene: TRBV6-1; d_gene: -; j_gene: TRBJ2-7; CDR3aa: CASSNFVPQGEQYF; CDR3nt: TGTGCCAGCAGTAATTTTGTCCCTCAGGGCGAGCAGTACTTC
abundance: few; v_gene: TRBV19; d_gene: -; j_gene: TRBJ1-5; CDR3aa: CASSMRVSSQPQHF; CDR3nt: TGTGCCAGTAGTATGAGGGTTAGCAGTCAGCCCCAGCATTTT
abundance: -; v_gene: TRBV18; d_gene: -; j_gene: TRBJ1-1; CDR3aa: CASSPRQGNTEAFF; CDR3nt: TGTGCCAGCTCACCAAGGCAGGGGAACACTGAAGCTTTCTTT
abundance: few; v_gene: TRBV28; d_gene: TRBD2; j_gene: TRBJ2-5; CDR3aa: CASSSGGRETQYF; CDR3nt: TGTGCCAGCTCAAGTGGCGGGAGGGAGACCCAGTACTTC
abundance: -; v_gene: TRBV29-1; d_gene: -; j_gene: TRBJ1-5; CDR3aa: CSVAVEVAGNQPQHF; CDR3nt: TGCAGCGTTGCGGTTGAGGTTGCTGGAAATCAGCCCCAGCATTTT
abundance: -; v_gene: TRBV6-4; d_gene: TRBD1; j_gene: TRBJ2-7; CDR3aa: CASSQQQGDYEQYF; CDR3nt: TGTGCCAGCAGTCAACAACAGGGGGACTACGAGCAGTACTTC